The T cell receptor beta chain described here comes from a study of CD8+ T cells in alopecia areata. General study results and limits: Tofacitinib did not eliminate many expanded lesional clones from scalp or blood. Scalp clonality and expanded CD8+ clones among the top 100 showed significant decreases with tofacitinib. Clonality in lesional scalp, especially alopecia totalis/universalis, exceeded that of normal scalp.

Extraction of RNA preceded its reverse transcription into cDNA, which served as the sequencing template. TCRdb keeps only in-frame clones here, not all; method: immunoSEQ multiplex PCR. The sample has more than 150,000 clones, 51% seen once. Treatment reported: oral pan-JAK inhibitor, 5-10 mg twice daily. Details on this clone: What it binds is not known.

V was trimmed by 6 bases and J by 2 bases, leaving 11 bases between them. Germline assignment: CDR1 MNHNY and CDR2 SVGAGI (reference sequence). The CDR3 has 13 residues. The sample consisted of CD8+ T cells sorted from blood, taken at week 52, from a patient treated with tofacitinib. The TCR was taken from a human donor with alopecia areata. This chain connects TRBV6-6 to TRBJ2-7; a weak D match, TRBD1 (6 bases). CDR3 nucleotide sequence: TGTGCCAGCAGCGGACAGAGACCCTACGAGCAGTACTTC. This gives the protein CASSGQRPYEQYF.